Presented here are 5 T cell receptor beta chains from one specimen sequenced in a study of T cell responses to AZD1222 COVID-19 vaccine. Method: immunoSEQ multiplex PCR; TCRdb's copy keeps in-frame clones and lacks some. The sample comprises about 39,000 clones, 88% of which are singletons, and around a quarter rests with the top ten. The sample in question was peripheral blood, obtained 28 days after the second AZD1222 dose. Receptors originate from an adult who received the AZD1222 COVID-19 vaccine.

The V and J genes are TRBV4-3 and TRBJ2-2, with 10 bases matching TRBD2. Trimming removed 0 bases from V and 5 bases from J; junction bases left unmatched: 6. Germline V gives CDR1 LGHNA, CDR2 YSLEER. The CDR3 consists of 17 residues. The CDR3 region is CASSQESSGRSTGELFF. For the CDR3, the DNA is TGCGCCAGCAGCCAAGAGTCTAGCGGGAGAAGTACCGGGGAGCTGTTTTTT.

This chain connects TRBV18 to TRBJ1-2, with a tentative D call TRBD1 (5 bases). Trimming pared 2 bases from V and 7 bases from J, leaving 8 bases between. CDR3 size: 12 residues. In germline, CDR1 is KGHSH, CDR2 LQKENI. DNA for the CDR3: TGTGCCAGCTCACCATTCGGGGCTGGCTACACCTTC. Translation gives CASSPFGAGYTF.

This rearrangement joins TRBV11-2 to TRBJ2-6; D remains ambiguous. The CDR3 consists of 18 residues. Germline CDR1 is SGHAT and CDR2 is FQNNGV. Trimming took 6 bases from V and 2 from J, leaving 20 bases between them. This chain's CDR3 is CASRKHLVGRTGANVLTF. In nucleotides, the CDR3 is TGTGCCAGCAGAAAGCATCTTGTAGGTCGGACTGGGGCCAACGTCCTGACTTTC. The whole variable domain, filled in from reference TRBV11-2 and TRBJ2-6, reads EAGVAQSPRYKIIEKRQSVAFWCNPISGHATLYWYQQILGQGPKLLIQFQNNGVVDDSQLPKDRFSAERLKGVDSTLKIQPAKLEDSAVYLCASRKHLVGRTGANVLTFGAGSRLTVL.

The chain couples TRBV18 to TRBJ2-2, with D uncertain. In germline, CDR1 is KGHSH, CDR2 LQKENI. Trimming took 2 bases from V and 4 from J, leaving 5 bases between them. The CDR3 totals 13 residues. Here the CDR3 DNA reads TGTGCCAGCTCACCAGGCCTCACCGGGGAGCTGTTTTTT. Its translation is CASSPGLTGELFF. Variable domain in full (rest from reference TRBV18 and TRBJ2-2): NAGVMQNPRHLVRRRGQEARLRCSPMKGHSHVYWYRQLPEEGLKFMVYLQKENIIDESGMPKERFSAEFPKEGPSILRIQQVVRGDSAAYFCASSPGLTGELFFGEGSRLTVL.

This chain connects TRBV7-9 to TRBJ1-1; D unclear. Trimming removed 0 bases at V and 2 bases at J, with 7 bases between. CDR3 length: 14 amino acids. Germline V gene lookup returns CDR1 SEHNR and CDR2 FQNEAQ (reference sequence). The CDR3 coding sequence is TGTGCCAGCAGCTTAGCGCGGGAAAACACTGAAGCTTTCTTT. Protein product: CASSLARENTEAFF.